This T cell receptor (beta chain) emerged from a study of shared clonotypes between healthy human individuals. Study observations and caveats: Relative to their counterparts shared across all four donors, non-shared clonotypes exhibited diminished generation probabilities. The researchers took only blood, and tissue repertoires probably look different.

Germline V gene sequence: CDR1 MDHEN, CDR2 SYDVKM. Unmatched junction bases numbered 8, after V lost 3 bases and J lost 5 bases. The CDR3 runs to 15 residues. Clones were sequenced by immunoSEQ multiplex PCR, and TCRdb holds only the in-frame ones, with some missing. This sample has millions of clones; approximately 95% occur once, and the top ten carry under 0.45%. This clone was seen a single time. What it binds is unknown. The study drew its donors from healthy HIV-negative adults without recent acute infections or vaccinations. The chain uses TRBV28 and TRBJ1-1, with 8 bases that match TRBD1. The source material was naive CD4+ T cells from PBMCs. Subset in this sample: CD45RA+ positively selected. The source of this sequence is a man aged 18 to 30 in good health. Some clones in this sample may be carry-over from other donors' samples. The CDR3 region is CASSLAGGRKTEAFF. CDR3 DNA sequence: TGTGCCAGCAGTTTGGCAGGGGGCCGGAAAACTGAAGCTTTCTTT.